These 17 T cell receptor beta chains were all obtained from the same sample, sequenced in a study of shared clonotypes between healthy human individuals. Produced via immunoSEQ multiplex PCR; TCRdb's table is partial and in-frame only. The data show about 1,500,000 clones, 96% seen once. Sequenced input: naive CD4+ T cells sorted from blood. Noted subset: CD45RA+ positively selected. The source is a man aged 25-40 years in good health.

The count of this clone is one. This chain links TRBV28 with TRBJ1-1; TRBD1 matches 10 bases. J was trimmed by 1 base and V by 6 bases; bases with no gene match: 8. Germline assignment: CDR1 MDHEN and CDR2 SYDVKM. The CDR3 length is 16 residues. As DNA, the CDR3 is TGTGCCAGCAGACGTGACAGGGGGCCTCGGAACACTGAAGCTTTCTTT. Translated: CASRRDRGPRNTEAFF.

This sequence joins TRBV27 and TRBJ2-1, with a possible D match to TRBD2 (5 bases). Per germline, CDR1 MNHEY and CDR2 SMNVEV (reference sequence). V gave up 3 bases and J gave up 9 bases, with 24 bases separating them. The CDR3 length is 17 residues. CDR3 protein: CASSFKTVFDYNSEQFF. The CDR3 region has the DNA TGTGCCAGCAGTTTTAAAACGGTCTTTGACTACAATAGTGAGCAGTTCTTC.

The chain combines TRBV6-6 with TRBJ2-2, with TRBD1 matching 9 bases. Trimming at V came to 6 bases and at J to 6 bases, leaving 5 bases not matched to a gene. In germline, CDR1 is MNHNY, CDR2 SVGAGI (reference sequence). The CDR3 extends over 14 amino acids. CDR3 sequence (DNA): TGTGCCAGCAGCCAGACAGGGGGATCCGGGGAGCTGTTTTTT. Translating gives CASSQTGGSGELFF.

The V and J genes are TRBV27 and TRBJ2-7; D not certain. Germline-derived CDR1 and CDR2 are MNHEY and SMNVEV (reference sequence). Trimming stripped 6 bases from V and 0 bases from J, with 12 bases between. The CDR3 has 14 residues. The CDR3 loop reads CASRAWVASYEQYF. The CDR3 DNA is TGTGCCAGCAGGGCATGGGTAGCCTCCTACGAGCAGTACTTC.

V usage is TRBV11-2 and J usage is TRBJ2-2, with no clear D. V shed 8 bases and J shed 6 bases, with 13 bases lying between them. The CDR3 is made up of 13 amino acids. Germline-derived CDR1 and CDR2 are SGHAT and FQNNGV. Here the CDR3 reads CASVPGWAGELFF. The CDR3 DNA follows: TGTGCCAGCGTACCAGGTTGGGCCGGGGAGCTGTTTTTT.

This rearrangement joins TRBV7-9 to TRBJ2-6, with a weak D call TRBD1 (6 bases). This CDR3 comprises 18 residues. Trimming shortened V by 5 bases and J by 0 bases, and 17 bases separated the two germline ends. Germline assignment: CDR1 SEHNR and CDR2 FQNEAQ (reference sequence). The CDR3 loop reads CASSRRDIRSSGANVLTF. CDR3 nucleotides: TGTGCCAGCAGCCGACGGGACATCCGGAGCTCTGGGGCCAACGTCCTGACTTTC.

The chain uses TRBV9 and TRBJ2-3; 7 bases line up with TRBD2. V lost 2 bases and J lost 1; bases outside the gene matches: 7. Germline loops: CDR1 SGDLS, CDR2 YYNGEE. CDR3 length equals 16 residues. In DNA, the CDR3 is TGTGCCAGCAGCGTTGCTCCTGCGGGAGGCACAGATACGCAGTATTTT. Its translation is CASSVAPAGGTDTQYF.

The genes are TRBV7-5 and TRBJ2-3; the D segment call TRBD1 is taken from the table without a DNA check. TRBV7-5 is an annotated pseudogene. This CDR3 spans 17 amino acids. CDR3 sequence: CVRSLPDSTALTDTQYF. CDR3 coding DNA: TGTGTCAGAAGCTTACCGGACAGCACTGCACTCACAGATACGCAGTATTTT.

In nucleotides, the CDR3 is TGTGCCTGGATTGTATTGAGGCGCATGAACACTGAAGCTTTCTTT. This sequence encodes CAWIVLRRMNTEAFF. This chain links TRBV30 with TRBJ1-1, with D unclear. Germline CDR1 GTSNPN, CDR2 SVGIG (reference sequence). V lost 4 bases, J lost 0 bases, and 15 bases lay in between. The length of the CDR3 is 15 residues.

Comment on this clone: At one end, the junction sequence differs from germline, possibly due to a read error. The rearrangement links TRBV7-8 to TRBJ1-1; D not resolved. Germline V lookup: CDR1 SGHVS, CDR2 FQNEAQ. The CDR3 contains 14 residues. The DNA for the CDR3 is TGTGCCAGCAGCACCAGTGGGGTGAAGACTGAAGCTTTCTTT. Protein sequence: CASSTSGVKTEAFF. The full variable domain, in which reference TRBV7-8 and TRBJ1-1 provide the parts outside the CDR3, is GAGVSQSPRYKVAKRGQDVALRCDPISGHVSLFWYQQALGQGPEFLTYFQNEAQLDKSGLPSDRFFAERPEGSVSTLKIQRTQQEDSAVYLCASSTSGVKTEAFFGQGTRLTVV.

The CDR3 region has the DNA TGTGCCAGCAGTCTCCGGACAGGGGGCAGGAGAACTGAAGCTTTCTTT. Its protein product is CASSLRTGGRRTEAFF. This chain links TRBV11-2 with TRBJ1-1, with 11 bases that match TRBD1. The V and J ends lost 6 bases and 5 bases, in that order; junction bases with no gene match: 11. Germline V gives CDR1 SGHAT, CDR2 FQNNGV. The CDR3 runs to 16 residues.

This clone was found once. V usage is TRBV6-6 and J usage is TRBJ2-3; TRBD1 matches 7 bases. V lost 5 bases, J lost 6 bases, and 8 bases stayed unmatched. From germline, CDR1 is MNHNY and CDR2 SVGAGI (reference sequence). The CDR3 has 14 residues. The CDR3: CASSTDRVADTQYF. CDR3 in DNA: TGTGCCAGCAGTACCGACAGGGTAGCGGATACGCAGTATTTT.

V is TRBV7-9 and J is TRBJ2-1, with 9 positions matching TRBD2. The CDR3 covers 16 residues. Germline V gives CDR1 SEHNR, CDR2 FQNEAQ (reference sequence). Trimming removed 4 bases from V and 0 bases from J; junction bases left unmatched: 4. The CDR3 DNA is TGTGCCAGCAGCTGGGGTAGCGGGAGCTCCTACAATGAGCAGTTCTTC. As protein: CASSWGSGSSYNEQFF.

The V and J genes are TRBV19 and TRBJ1-4; TRBD1 is a possible D gene (5 bases). Germline-derived CDR1 and CDR2 are LNHDA and SQIVND (reference sequence). Between the trimmed V and J ends, which lost 4 bases and 7 bases, there was a span of 10 bases. This CDR3 has 13 amino acids. The CDR3 coding sequence is TGTGCCAGTAGTAAGGGACCAACTGAAAAACTGTTTTTT. It encodes CASSKGPTEKLFF.

V and J are TRBV5-4 and TRBJ1-4; 11 bases match TRBD1. Germline V gives CDR1 SGHNT, CDR2 YYREEE (reference sequence). The CDR3 runs to 13 residues. Unmatched junction bases numbered 0, after V lost 4 bases and J lost 7 bases. The CDR3 region is CASSGTGGEKLFF. The CDR3 bases are TGTGCCAGCAGCGGGACAGGGGGTGAAAAACTGTTTTTT.

The chain couples TRBV5-1 to TRBJ2-2, with 10 bases lining up with TRBD2. Germline V lookup: CDR1 SGHRS, CDR2 YFSETQ. Germline trimming cut 5 bases from V and 7 bases from J; bases unmatched to any gene: 11. The CDR3 contains 16 residues. CDR3 loop: CASRPGGLAGVGELFF. The DNA for the CDR3 is TGCGCCAGCAGACCCGGCGGGCTAGCGGGAGTCGGGGAGCTGTTTTTT.

Only one count was recorded for this clone. The rearrangement links TRBV15 to TRBJ1-5; D gene ambiguous. Trimming cost V 5 bases and J 8 bases, with 16 bases left between them. CDR3 length: 14 residues. Germline V gene lookup returns CDR1 LNHNV and CDR2 YYDKDF (reference sequence). The chain's CDR3 is CATSPPGKEEPQHF. Written as DNA, the CDR3 is TGTGCCACCAGCCCTCCGGGGAAGGAGGAGCCCCAGCATTTT.